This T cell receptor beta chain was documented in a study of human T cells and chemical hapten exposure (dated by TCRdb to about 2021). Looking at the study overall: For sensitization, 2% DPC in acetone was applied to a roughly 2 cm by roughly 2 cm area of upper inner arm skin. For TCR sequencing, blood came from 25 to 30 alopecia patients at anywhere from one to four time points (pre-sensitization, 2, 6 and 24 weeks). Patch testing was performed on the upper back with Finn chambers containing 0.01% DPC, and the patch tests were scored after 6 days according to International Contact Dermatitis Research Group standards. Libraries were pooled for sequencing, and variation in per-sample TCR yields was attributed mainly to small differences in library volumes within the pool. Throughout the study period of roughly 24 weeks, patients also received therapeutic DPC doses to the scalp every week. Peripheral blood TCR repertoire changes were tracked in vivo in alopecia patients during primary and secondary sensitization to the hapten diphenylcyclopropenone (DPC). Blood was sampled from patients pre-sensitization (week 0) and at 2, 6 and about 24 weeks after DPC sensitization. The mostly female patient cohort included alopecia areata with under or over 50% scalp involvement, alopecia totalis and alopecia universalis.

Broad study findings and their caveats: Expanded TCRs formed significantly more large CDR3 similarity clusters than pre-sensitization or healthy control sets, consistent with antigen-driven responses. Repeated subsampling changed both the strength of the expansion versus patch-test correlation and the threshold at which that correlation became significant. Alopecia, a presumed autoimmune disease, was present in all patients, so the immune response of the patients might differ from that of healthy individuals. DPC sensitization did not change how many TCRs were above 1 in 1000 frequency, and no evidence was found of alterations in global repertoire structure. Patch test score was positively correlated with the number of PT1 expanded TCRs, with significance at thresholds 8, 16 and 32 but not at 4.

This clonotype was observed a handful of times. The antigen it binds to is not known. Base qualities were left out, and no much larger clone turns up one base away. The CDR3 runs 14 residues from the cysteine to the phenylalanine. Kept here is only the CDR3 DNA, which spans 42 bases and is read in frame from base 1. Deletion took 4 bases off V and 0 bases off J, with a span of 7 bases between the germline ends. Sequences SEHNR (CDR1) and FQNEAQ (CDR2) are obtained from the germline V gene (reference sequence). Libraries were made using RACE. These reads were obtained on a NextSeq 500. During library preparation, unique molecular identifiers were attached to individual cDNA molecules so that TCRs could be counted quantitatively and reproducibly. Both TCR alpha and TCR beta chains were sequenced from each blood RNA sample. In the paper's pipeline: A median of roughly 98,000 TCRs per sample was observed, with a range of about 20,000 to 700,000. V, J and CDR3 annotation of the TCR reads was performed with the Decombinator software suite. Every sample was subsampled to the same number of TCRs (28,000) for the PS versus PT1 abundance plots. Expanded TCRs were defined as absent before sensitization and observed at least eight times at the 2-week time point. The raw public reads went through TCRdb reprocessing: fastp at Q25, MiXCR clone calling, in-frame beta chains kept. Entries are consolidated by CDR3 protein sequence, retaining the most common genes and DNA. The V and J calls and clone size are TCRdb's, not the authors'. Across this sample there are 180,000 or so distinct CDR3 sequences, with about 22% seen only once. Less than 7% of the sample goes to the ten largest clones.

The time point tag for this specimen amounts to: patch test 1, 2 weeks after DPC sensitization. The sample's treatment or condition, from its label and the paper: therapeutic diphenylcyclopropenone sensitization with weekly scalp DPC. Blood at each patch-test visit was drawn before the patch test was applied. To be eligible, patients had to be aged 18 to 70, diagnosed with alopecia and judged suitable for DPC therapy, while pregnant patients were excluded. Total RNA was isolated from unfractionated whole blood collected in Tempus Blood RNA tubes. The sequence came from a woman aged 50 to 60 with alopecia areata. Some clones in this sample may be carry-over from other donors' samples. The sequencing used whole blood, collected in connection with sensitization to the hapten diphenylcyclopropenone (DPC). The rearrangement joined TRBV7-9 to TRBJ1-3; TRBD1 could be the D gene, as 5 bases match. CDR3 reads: CASSSGSSGNTIYF. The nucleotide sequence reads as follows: TGTGCCAGCAGCTCAGGGAGCTCTGGAAACACCATATATTTT.